The T cell receptor beta chain described here comes from a study of T cell responses to AZD1222 COVID-19 vaccine. Study results and caveats: Following two doses of AZD1222, Spike-specific TCR breadth and depth rose. None of the repertoires were sampled until the peak T cell response had passed. Baseline serology detected seropositivity in only five to seven AZD1222 recipients.

V lost 5 bases and J lost 7; bases outside the gene matches: 17. This CDR3 contains 18 residues. Germline CDR1 LGHNA, CDR2 YNFKEQ. Data came from immunoSEQ multiplex PCR; TCRdb stores just in-frame clones and leaves some out. The sample records 90,000 to 130,000 clones, around 90% being singletons. A word on this clone: Its antigen remains unidentified.

The gene calls are TRBV4-2 and TRBJ2-2, with 9 nucleotides matching TRBD2. This clonotype originated in an adult in good health. Specimen: peripheral blood, collected on day 0 of MenACWY control vaccination. CDR3 DNA sequence: TGTGCCAGCAGCTCAGCATCCCCAGCGGGGGGCCGGGGCGGGGAGCTGTTTTTT. It yields the protein CASSSASPAGGRGGELFF.